There are a few counts of the clone carrying this TCR beta chain. Its antigen is as yet unknown. This specimen comes from a study of identical twins. Regarding the study as a whole: Models, which agreed with sharing between unrelated individuals, nonetheless underestimated the out-of-frame TCR alpha sharing seen in monozygotic twins.

TCRdb used MiXCR to reprocess the 5' RACE reads, holding one entry per CDR3 protein. The table lists about 250,000 distinct CDR3 sequences, 6% to 8% of them singletons. CDR3 size: 13 residues. V was pared by 6 bases and J by 3 bases, with 9 bases between. CDR1 is SNHLY and CDR2 is FYNNEI in the germline V gene. These records were also assigned to another study, of yellow fever vaccine responses in identical twins.

The gene calls are TRBV2 and TRBJ2-1; a weak D match, TRBD1 (6 bases). Source material: CD8+ T cells sorted from blood. This clonotype was sampled from a woman in her late teens or twenties in good health. CDR3 sequence reads: CASREDSYNEQFF. CDR3 DNA sequence: TGTGCCAGCAGAGAGGACAGCTACAATGAGCAGTTCTTC.